A selection of T cell receptor beta chains follows, all from one sample in a study of blood T cell repertoires in COVID-19. Sequenced by immunoSEQ multiplex PCR; TCRdb stores in-frame clones only, minus some. The sample shows tens of thousands of clones, 75% to 90% of them seen only once. Sequenced: peripheral blood. The receptors were sampled from a human donor in a cohort sampled during active COVID-19. CDR3s include the opening cysteine and the closing phenylalanine or tryptophan. D genes are given only for firm matches. Only some rows state a clone size, as once, few, many or a class for expanded clones.

clone_size	d_call	j_call	v_call	cdr3_aa	cdr3_nt
NA	NA	TRBJ2-7	TRBV6-5	CASSRRGRLYEQYF	TGTGCCAGCAGCCGAAGGGGGAGACTATACGAGCAGTACTTC
few	NA	TRBJ2-3	TRBV7-3	CASSPTSGLSTDTQYF	TGTGCCAGCAGTCCTACCTCGGGGTTAAGCACAGATACGCAGTATTTT
NA	NA	TRBJ2-1	TRBV7-9	CASSFTGLEQFF	TGTGCCAGCAGCTTCACAGGGCTCGAGCAGTTCTTC
few	TRBD2	TRBJ2-7	TRBV27	CASSLVAGPYEQYF	TGTGCCAGCAGTTTAGTAGCGGGCCCCTACGAGCAGTACTTC
NA	NA	TRBJ2-1	TRBV10-2	CASSPLAGAYNEQFF	TGCGCCAGCAGCCCATTAGCAGGGGCCTACAATGAGCAGTTCTTC
NA	NA	TRBJ1-1	TRBV18	CASSPLDMNTEAFF	TGTGCCAGCTCACCACTAGATATGAACACTGAAGCTTTCTTT
NA	NA	TRBJ2-7	TRBV28	CASERGGWGYEQYF	TGTGCCAGCGAGAGGGGGGGCTGGGGCTACGAGCAGTACTTC
NA	TRBD2	TRBJ2-1	TRBV5-1	CASSWTSGVNNEQFF	TGCGCCAGCAGCTGGACTAGCGGAGTCAACAATGAGCAGTTCTTC
NA	TRBD1	TRBJ1-6	TRBV14	CASSHTPTGKVNSPLHF	TGTGCCAGCAGCCACACACCGACAGGGAAGGTGAATTCACCCCTCCACTTT
NA	TRBD1	TRBJ1-2	TRBV27	CASSSDRGQGANYGYTF	TGTGCCAGCAGTTCAGACAGGGGGCAGGGAGCTAACTATGGCTACACCTTC
NA	TRBD2	TRBJ2-7	TRBV19	CASSPGTRNYEQYF	TGTGCCAGTAGCCCCGGGACTAGAAACTACGAGCAGTACTTC
NA	NA	TRBJ1-5	TRBV28	CASSLSSGFDNQPQHF	TGTGCCAGCAGTTTATCGTCAGGGTTTGACAATCAGCCCCAGCATTTT
once	NA	TRBJ2-3	TRBV6-5	CASSYLTAGDTQYF	TGTGCCAGCAGTTATCTTACGGCCGGGGATACGCAGTATTTT
few	TRBD1	TRBJ1-4	TRBV6-6	CASILSPTGRRYEKLFF	TGTGCCAGCATTCTATCCCCGACAGGGAGGAGGTATGAAAAACTGTTTTTT
NA	TRBD1	TRBJ2-3	TRBV28	CASSLSTRDRKDTDTQYF	TGTGCCAGCAGTTTATCGACCCGGGACAGGAAAGACACAGATACGCAGTATTTT
NA	TRBD2	TRBJ2-7	TRBV6-5	CASSYGLAATYEQYF	TGTGCCAGCAGTTACGGGCTAGCGGCAACCTACGAGCAGTACTTC
NA	TRBD1	TRBJ1-1	TRBV6-5	CASSHGTGGSEAFF	TGTGCCAGCAGTCATGGGACAGGGGGATCTGAAGCTTTCTTT
NA	NA	TRBJ1-5	TRBV24-1	CATSDYNQPQHF	TGTGCCACCAGTGACTACAATCAGCCCCAGCATTTT
NA	TRBD2	TRBJ2-3	TRBV7-2	CASSLAFSGRTDTQYF	TGTGCCAGCAGCTTAGCGTTCAGCGGGAGAACAGATACGCAGTATTTT
NA	NA	TRBJ2-7	TRBV5-4	CASSLGGDRRFHEQYF	TGTGCCAGCAGCTTGGGGGGGGACAGAAGGTTCCACGAGCAGTACTTC
few	NA	TRBJ1-1	TRBV6-6	CASSYQRGNTEAFF	TGTGCCAGCAGTTATCAGCGCGGGAACACTGAAGCTTTCTTT
NA	TRBD1	TRBJ1-5	TRBV6-5	CAIRTGSNQPQHF	TGTGCCATACGGACAGGGTCCAATCAGCCCCAGCATTTT
NA	NA	TRBJ2-1	TRBV7-9	CASSLLDLVQFF	TGTGCCAGCAGCTTATTGGACTTGGTGCAGTTCTTC
NA	NA	TRBJ1-2	TRBV14	CASSQDLQPGYGYTF	TGTGCCAGCAGCCAAGATCTGCAGCCAGGCTATGGCTACACCTTC
NA	TRBD2	TRBJ2-3	TRBV4-1	CASSQETSGRTDTQYF	TGCGCCAGCAGCCAAGAGACTAGCGGGAGAACAGATACGCAGTATTTT
NA	NA	TRBJ2-1	TRBV12-3/TRBV12-4	CASRRAGYNEQFF	TGTGCCAGCCGAAGGGCAGGGTACAATGAGCAGTTCTTC
NA	TRBD1	TRBJ1-4	TRBV6-6	CASSYEQGTRQLFF	TGTGCCAGCAGTTACGAACAGGGGACCAGGCAACTGTTTTTT
NA	TRBD2	TRBJ2-5	TRBV25-1	CASLTSGRWETQYF	TGTGCCAGCCTAACTAGCGGGAGGTGGGAGACCCAGTACTTC
NA	NA	TRBJ2-6	TRBV19	CASTGTGGANVLTF	TGTGCCAGTACCGGGACTGGGGGGGCCAACGTCCTGACTTTC
NA	TRBD2	TRBJ2-7	TRBV6-6	CASSPSGRVGEQYF	TGTGCCAGCAGCCCCAGCGGGAGGGTGGGCGAGCAGTACTTC
NA	NA	TRBJ2-1	TRBV7-2	CASSRRGSQQFF	TGTGCCAGCAGCCGACGCGGCAGTCAGCAGTTCTTC
NA	TRBD1	TRBJ2-2	TRBV18	CASSRTGRTGELFF	TGTGCCAGCTCACGGACAGGGCGTACCGGGGAGCTGTTTTTT
few	NA	TRBJ2-7	TRBV7-2	CASSLMGGEQYF	TGTGCCAGCAGCTTAATGGGCGGGGAGCAGTACTTC
NA	NA	TRBJ1-3	TRBV7-8	CASSIRGGNTIYF	TGTGCCAGCAGCATCAGGGGAGGGAACACCATATATTTT
NA	NA	TRBJ2-4	TRBV5-8	CASSFELLVVIQYF	TGTGCCAGCAGCTTCGAACTCCTTGTGGTTATTCAGTACTTC
NA	TRBD2	TRBJ2-1	TRBV27	CASSLAGDNEQFF	TGTGCCAGCAGCCTAGCGGGAGACAATGAGCAGTTCTTC
NA	NA	TRBJ2-5	TRBV6-5	CASSYSSRGQETQYF	TGTGCCAGCAGTTACTCGAGCAGGGGCCAAGAGACCCAGTACTTC
NA	NA	TRBJ1-5	TRBV28	CASSFLRGNRDQPQHF	TGTGCCAGCAGTTTTCTTAGGGGGAATCGGGATCAGCCCCAGCATTTT
NA	NA	TRBJ2-3	TRBV3-1/TRBV3-2	CASSTKPVTDTQYF	TGTGCCAGCAGCACCAAGCCCGTCACAGATACGCAGTATTTT
few	TRBD1	TRBJ2-7	TRBV11-3	CASSIGQGMDEQYF	TGTGCCAGCAGCATCGGACAGGGAATGGATGAGCAGTACTTC
NA	TRBD1	TRBJ2-6	TRBV30	CAWNPDRGPNGANVLTF	TGTGCCTGGAATCCGGACAGGGGGCCAAATGGGGCCAACGTCCTGACTTTC
few	NA	TRBJ2-7	TRBV25-1	CASSVTGTYEQYF	TGTGCCAGCAGTGTGACAGGTACCTACGAGCAGTACTTC
NA	TRBD1	TRBJ1-6	TRBV4-2	CASSQDLWGQINSPLHF	TGTGCCAGCAGCCAAGATCTGTGGGGACAGATTAATTCACCCCTCCACTTT
NA	TRBD1	TRBJ1-5	TRBV19	CASDNRGRGAQHF	TGTGCCAGTGATAACAGGGGGCGAGGGGCCCAGCATTTT
NA	NA	TRBJ2-3	TRBV27	CASSPLGRSGTDTQYF	TGTGCCAGCAGTCCCCTTGGCCGTTCCGGCACAGATACGCAGTATTTT
NA	NA	TRBJ1-5	TRBV7-3	CASSLNGEQPQHF	TGTGCCAGCAGCTTAAACGGGGAGCAGCCCCAGCATTTT
few	NA	TRBJ2-1	TRBV4-1	CASSQAGLLSYNEQFF	TGCGCCAGCAGCCAAGCCGGACTGCTCTCCTACAATGAGCAGTTCTTC
NA	TRBD1	TRBJ1-2	TRBV6-5	CASSYSGTGARGYTF	TGTGCCAGCAGCTACTCCGGGACAGGGGCTCGCGGCTACACCTTC
NA	NA	TRBJ2-7	TRBV19	CASSVQVSSYEQYF	TGTGCCAGTAGTGTGCAGGTTTCTTCCTACGAGCAGTACTTC
NA	TRBD1	TRBJ2-7	TRBV11-3	CASSFGGQGSNEQYF	TGTGCCAGCAGCTTTGGCGGACAGGGTTCGAACGAGCAGTACTTC
NA	NA	TRBJ2-1	TRBV4-3	CASSQASGLTPYNEQFF	TGCGCCAGCAGCCAAGCTTCGGGACTCACCCCCTACAATGAGCAGTTCTTC
NA	NA	TRBJ2-5	TRBV5-1	CASSLFGHREETQYF	TGCGCCAGCAGCCTTTTTGGTCACCGGGAGGAGACCCAGTACTTC
NA	NA	TRBJ1-2	TRBV28	CASSFDGHPFNYGYTF	TGTGCCAGCAGTTTCGACGGACACCCCTTTAACTATGGCTACACCTTC